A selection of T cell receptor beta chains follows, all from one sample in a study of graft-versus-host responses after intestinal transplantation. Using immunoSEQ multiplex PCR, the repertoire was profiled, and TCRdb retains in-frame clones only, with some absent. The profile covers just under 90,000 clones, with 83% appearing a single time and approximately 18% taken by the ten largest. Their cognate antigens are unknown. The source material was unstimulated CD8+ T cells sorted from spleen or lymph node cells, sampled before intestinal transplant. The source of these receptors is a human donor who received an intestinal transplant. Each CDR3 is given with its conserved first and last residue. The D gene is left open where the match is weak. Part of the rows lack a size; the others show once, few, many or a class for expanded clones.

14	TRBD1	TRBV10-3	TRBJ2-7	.	TGTGCCATCAGTGGGACAGGGGGAGTTGAGGAGCAGTACTTC	CAISGTGGVEEQYF
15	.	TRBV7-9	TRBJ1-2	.	TGTGCCAGCAGCTTAGATCCCCAGGGTATATATGGCTACACCTTC	CASSLDPQGIYGYTF
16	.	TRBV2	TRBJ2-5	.	TGTGCCAGCAGTGATAGTCCCTCGCGGGGACCTCACCCCCAGTACTTC	CASSDSPSRGPHPQYF
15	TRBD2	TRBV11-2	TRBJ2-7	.	TGTGCCAGCAGCTCAGGGAGCGGGGGGTCCTACGAGCAGTACTTC	CASSSGSGGSYEQYF
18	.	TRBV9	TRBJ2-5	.	TGTGCCAGCAGCCTCGATTGGGGGACTGGGGGGTCCCAAGAGACCCAGTACTTC	CASSLDWGTGGSQETQYF
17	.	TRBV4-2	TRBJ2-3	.	TGTGCCAGCAGCCAAGGAAGCACTAGCAGACATACAGATACGCAGTATTTT	CASSQGSTSRHTDTQYF
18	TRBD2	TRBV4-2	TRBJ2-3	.	TGTGCCAGCAGCCAAGATTGGAGGGCTAGCGGCACCACAGATACGCAGTATTTT	CASSQDWRASGTTDTQYF
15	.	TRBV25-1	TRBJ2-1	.	TGTGCCAGCAGTGGAGGCGGTACGGTTCACAATGAGCAGTTCTTC	CASSGGGTVHNEQFF
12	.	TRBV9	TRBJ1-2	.	TGTGCCAGCAGGGGGCCTAACTATGGCTACACCTTC	CASRGPNYGYTF
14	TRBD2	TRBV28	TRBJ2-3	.	TGTGCCAGCAGTGGAGCGGGAGAGACAGATACGCAGTATTTT	CASSGAGETDTQYF
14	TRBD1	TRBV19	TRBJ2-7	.	TGTGCCAGTAGCCCGGGACAGGGGGCGTTTGAGCAGTACTTC	CASSPGQGAFEQYF
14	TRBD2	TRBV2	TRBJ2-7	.	TGTGCCAGCAGTACAGAGACTAGCGTTTACGAGCAGTACTTC	CASSTETSVYEQYF
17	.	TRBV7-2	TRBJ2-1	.	TGTGCCAGCAGCCCAACGAGGGTAACGAGCTCCTACAATGAGCAGTTCTTC	CASSPTRVTSSYNEQFF
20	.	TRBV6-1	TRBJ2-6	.	TGTGCCAGCAGTGAAAGACAGGCTAGCAACTCGTACTCTGGGGCCAACGTCCTGACTTTC	CASSERQASNSYSGANVLTF
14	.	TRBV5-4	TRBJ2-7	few	TGTGCCAGCAGCTTGGAGCTGGGCGCCTACGAGCAGTACTTC	CASSLELGAYEQYF
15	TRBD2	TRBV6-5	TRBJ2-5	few	TGTGCCAGCACAGCAGCGGGGGGGCCGTCGGAGACCCAGTACTTC	CASTAAGGPSETQYF
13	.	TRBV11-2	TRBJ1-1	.	TGTGCCAGCAGCCTCCCGGAAGCCTATGAAGCTTTCTTT	CASSLPEAYEAFF
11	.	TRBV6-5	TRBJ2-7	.	TGTGCCAGCAGCACCGGGGATGAGCAGTACTTC	CASSTGDEQYF
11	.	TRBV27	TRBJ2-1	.	TGTGCCAGCAGACAACGCAATGAGCAGTTCTTC	CASRQRNEQFF
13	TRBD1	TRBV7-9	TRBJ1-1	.	TGTGCCAGCAGCCTCCCCGGGACAGGGTATGCTTTCTTT	CASSLPGTGYAFF
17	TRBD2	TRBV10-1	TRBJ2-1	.	TGCGCCAGCAGTGAGTCGGCTAGCGGCAGCTCCTACAATGAGCAGTTCTTC	CASSESASGSSYNEQFF
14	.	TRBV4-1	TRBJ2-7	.	TGCGCCAGCAGCCAAGGCCCTGCGGCCTACGAGCAGTACTTC	CASSQGPAAYEQYF
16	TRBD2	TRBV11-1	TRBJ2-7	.	TGTGCCAGCAGCTTAGAGGGACTAGCGTCACCCTACGAGCAGTACTTC	CASSLEGLASPYEQYF
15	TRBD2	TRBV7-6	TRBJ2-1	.	TGTGCCAGCAGGCCCCAGCGGGGGGGGAACAATGAGCAGTTCTTC	CASRPQRGGNNEQFF
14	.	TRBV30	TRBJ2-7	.	TGTGCCTGGTCCACCACAGTCCCCTTTCGCGAGCAGTACTTC	CAWSTTVPFREQYF
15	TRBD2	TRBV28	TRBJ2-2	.	TGTGCCAGCAGTTTTCGGGGGGGGGACACCGGGGAGCTGTTTTTT	CASSFRGGDTGELFF
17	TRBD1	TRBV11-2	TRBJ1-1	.	TGTGCCAGCAGTTTAACTCTAACGGGACAGGGGGACACTGAAGCTTTCTTT	CASSLTLTGQGDTEAFF
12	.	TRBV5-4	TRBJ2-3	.	TGTGCCAGCAGCGGTGGGGACGATACGCAGTATTTT	CASSGGDDTQYF
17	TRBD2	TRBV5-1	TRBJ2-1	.	TGCGCCAGCAGCACTGGGACTAGCGGGGGTCTTGGCAATGAGCAGTTCTTC	CASSTGTSGGLGNEQFF
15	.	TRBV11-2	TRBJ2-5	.	TGTGCCAGCAGCTTATATGACATCCTCGGGGAGACCCAGTACTTC	CASSLYDILGETQYF
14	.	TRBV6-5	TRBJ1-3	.	TGTGCCAGCAGTGTATACCTCTCTGGAAACACCATATATTTT	CASSVYLSGNTIYF
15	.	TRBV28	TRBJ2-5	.	TGTGCCAGCAGTTTATGGTCCCAGGGGATGGAGACCCAGTACTTC	CASSLWSQGMETQYF
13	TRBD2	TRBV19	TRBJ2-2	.	TGTGCCAGTCGATACGGGAGGACCGGGGAGCTGTTTTTT	CASRYGRTGELFF
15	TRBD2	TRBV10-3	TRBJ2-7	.	TGTGCCATCAGTAACCCGGGACTAGCGAACTACGAGCAGTACTTC	CAISNPGLANYEQYF
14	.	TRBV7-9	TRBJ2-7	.	TGTGCCAGCAGCTTACCTGACAGAACCTACGAGCAGTACTTC	CASSLPDRTYEQYF
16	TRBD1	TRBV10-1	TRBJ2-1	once	TGCGCCAGCAGTGAGTTGGGGACAGGACCCTACAATGAGCAGTTCTTC	CASSELGTGPYNEQFF
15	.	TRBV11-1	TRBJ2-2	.	TGTGCCAGCAGCCCCGGGACAACGAACACCGGGGAGCTGTTTTTT	CASSPGTTNTGELFF
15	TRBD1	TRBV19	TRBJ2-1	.	TGTGCCAGTAGTATCCCGGACAGGGGCTACAATGAGCAGTTCTTC	CASSIPDRGYNEQFF
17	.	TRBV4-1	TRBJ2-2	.	TGCGCCAGCAGCCAAGGACGGGCACAGGTATCCACCGGGGAGCTGTTTTTT	CASSQGRAQVSTGELFF
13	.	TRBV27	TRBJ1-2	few	TGTGCCAGCAGTTTGTCGGGCCACTATGGCTACACCTTC	CASSLSGHYGYTF
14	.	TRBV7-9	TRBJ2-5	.	TGTGCCAGCAGCTTAGGGGGGGCATACGAGACCCAGTACTTC	CASSLGGAYETQYF
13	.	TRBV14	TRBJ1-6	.	TGTGCCAGCAGCTTGACCAGGAATTCACCCCTCCACTTT	CASSLTRNSPLHF
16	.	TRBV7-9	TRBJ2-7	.	TGTGCCAGCAGCCCACCTACAGGGAGGCCCTTCTACGAGCAGTACTTC	CASSPPTGRPFYEQYF
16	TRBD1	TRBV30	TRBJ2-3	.	TGTGCCTGGAGTGCCACCGGGACAGGGAATTGGGCTACGCAGTATTTT	CAWSATGTGNWATQYF
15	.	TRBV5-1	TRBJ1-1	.	TGCGCCAGCAGCTTGGGGGCAGGGATGAACACTGAAGCTTTCTTT	CASSLGAGMNTEAFF
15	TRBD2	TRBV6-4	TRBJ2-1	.	TGTGCCAGCAGTGCACTAGCGGGAGAGAGAGATGAGCAGTTCTTC	CASSALAGERDEQFF
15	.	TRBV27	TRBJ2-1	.	TGTGCCAGCAGTTTAACGGGGCCTTCCTACAATGAGCAGTTCTTC	CASSLTGPSYNEQFF
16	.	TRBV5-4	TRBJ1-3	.	TGTGCCAGCAGCTCATCGGGGAGGGTATCTGGAAACACCATATATTTT	CASSSSGRVSGNTIYF